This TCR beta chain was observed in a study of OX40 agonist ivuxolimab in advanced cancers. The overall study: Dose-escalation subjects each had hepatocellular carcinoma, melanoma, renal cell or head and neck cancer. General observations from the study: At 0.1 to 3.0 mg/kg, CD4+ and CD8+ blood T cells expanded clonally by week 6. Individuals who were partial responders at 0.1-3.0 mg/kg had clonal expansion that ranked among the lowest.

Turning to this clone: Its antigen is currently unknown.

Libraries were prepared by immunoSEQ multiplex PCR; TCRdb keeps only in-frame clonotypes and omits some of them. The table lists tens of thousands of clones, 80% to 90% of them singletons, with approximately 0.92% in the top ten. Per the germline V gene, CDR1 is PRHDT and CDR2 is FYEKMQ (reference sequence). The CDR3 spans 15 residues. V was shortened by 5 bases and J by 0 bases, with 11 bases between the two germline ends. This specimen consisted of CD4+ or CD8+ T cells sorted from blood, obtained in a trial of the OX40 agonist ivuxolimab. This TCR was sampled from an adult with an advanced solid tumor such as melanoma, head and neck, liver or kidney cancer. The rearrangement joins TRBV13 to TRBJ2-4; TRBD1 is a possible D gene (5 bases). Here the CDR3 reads CASSPDIQAKNIQYF. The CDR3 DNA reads TGTGCCAGCAGCCCGGACATTCAAGCCAAAAACATTCAGTACTTC.